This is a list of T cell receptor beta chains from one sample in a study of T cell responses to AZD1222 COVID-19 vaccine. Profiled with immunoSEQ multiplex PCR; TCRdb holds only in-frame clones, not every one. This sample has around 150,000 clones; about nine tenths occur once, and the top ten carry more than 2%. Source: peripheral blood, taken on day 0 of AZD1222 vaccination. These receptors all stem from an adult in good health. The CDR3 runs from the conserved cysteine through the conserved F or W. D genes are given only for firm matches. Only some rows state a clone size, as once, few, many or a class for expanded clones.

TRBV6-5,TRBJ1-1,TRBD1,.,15,CASIKNRGLNTEAFF,TGTGCCAGCATCAAGAACAGGGGGCTGAACACTGAAGCTTTCTTT
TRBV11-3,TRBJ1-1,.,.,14,CASSPSTVNTEAFF,TGTGCCAGCAGTCCTTCTACGGTGAACACTGAAGCTTTCTTT
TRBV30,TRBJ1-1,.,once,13,CAWSRGGWTEAFF,TGTGCCTGGTCCCGCGGGGGATGGACTGAAGCTTTCTTT
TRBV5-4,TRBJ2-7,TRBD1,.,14,CASSPGQGRHEQYF,TGTGCCAGCAGCCCTGGACAGGGTAGGCACGAGCAGTACTTC
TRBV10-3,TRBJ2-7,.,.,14,CAISEGQDLYEQYF,TGTGCCATCAGTGAGGGCCAGGACCTCTACGAGCAGTACTTC
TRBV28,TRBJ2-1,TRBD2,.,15,CASSLALAGPNEQFF,TGTGCCAGCAGTTTGGCGCTAGCGGGACCCAATGAGCAGTTCTTC
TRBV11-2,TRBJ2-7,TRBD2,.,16,CASSLASGRRTYEQYF,TGTGCCAGCAGCTTGGCTAGCGGGAGAAGGACCTACGAGCAGTACTTC
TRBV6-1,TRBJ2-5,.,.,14,CASSEAQAGGTQYF,TGTGCCAGCAGTGAAGCCCAAGCTGGGGGGACCCAGTACTTC
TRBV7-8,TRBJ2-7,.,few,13,CASSQRQAGEQYF,TGTGCCAGCAGCCAAAGACAGGCCGGGGAGCAGTACTTC
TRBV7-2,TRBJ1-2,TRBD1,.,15,CASSLAGQGRYGYTF,TGTGCCAGCAGCTTAGCGGGACAGGGCAGATATGGCTACACCTTC
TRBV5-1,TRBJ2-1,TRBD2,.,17,CASSHPRTSGRIDEQFF,TGCGCCAGCAGCCACCCAAGGACTAGCGGGAGAATCGATGAGCAGTTCTTC
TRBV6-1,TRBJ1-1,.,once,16,CASSEVAGTLNTEAFF,TGTGCCAGCAGTGAAGTAGCCGGGACTCTTAACACTGAAGCTTTCTTT
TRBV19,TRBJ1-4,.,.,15,CASSIQGIRREKLFF,TGTGCCAGTAGTATTCAGGGAATACGAAGAGAAAAACTGTTTTTT
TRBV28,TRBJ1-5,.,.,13,CASSPHLNQPQHF,TGTGCCAGCAGTCCGCACTTAAATCAGCCCCAGCATTTT
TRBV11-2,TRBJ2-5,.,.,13,CASSLRFSETQYF,TGTGCCAGCAGCTTAAGGTTCTCGGAGACCCAGTACTTC
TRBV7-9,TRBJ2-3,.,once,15,CASSKLGGSADTQYF,TGTGCCAGCAGCAAACTAGGGGGTTCCGCAGATACGCAGTATTTT
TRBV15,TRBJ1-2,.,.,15,CATLNRGSRGNGYTF,TGTGCCACCCTAAACCGCGGCAGCCGTGGGAATGGCTACACCTTC
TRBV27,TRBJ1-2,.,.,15,CASSFGGTANYGYTF,TGTGCCAGCAGTTTTGGGGGGACCGCTAACTATGGCTACACCTTC
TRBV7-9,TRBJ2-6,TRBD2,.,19,CASSSRGGSASSGANVLTF,TGTGCCAGCAGCTCCCGGGGGGGCAGTGCTAGCTCTGGGGCCAACGTCCTGACTTTC
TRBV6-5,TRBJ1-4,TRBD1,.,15,CASRRGLLTNEKLFF,TGTGCCAGCAGAAGGGGGCTTCTAACTAATGAAAAACTGTTTTTT
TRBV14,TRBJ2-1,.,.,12,CASSPYLNEQFF,TGTGCCAGCAGCCCCTATTTGAATGAGCAGTTCTTC